This T cell receptor beta chain was sequenced in a study of blood T cell repertoires in COVID-19. Assay: immunoSEQ multiplex PCR; the TCRdb copy retains only in-frame clones and omits some. The sample has approximately 45,000 clones, 87% seen once; the top ten hold 2% to 2.5%. The germline V gene has CDR1 LNHDA and CDR2 SQIVND (reference sequence). The length of the CDR3 is 14 residues. The V segment lost 6 bases and the J segment 4 bases; nucleotides outside the gene matches: 6. This receptor was taken from a woman aged 80 or older with COVID-19, enrolled during active disease. The sample comprised peripheral blood. This chain links TRBV19 with TRBJ1-3, with 7 nucleotides matching TRBD1. CDR3 in amino acids: CASRPGQTGNTIYF. DNA for the CDR3: TGTGCCAGTAGACCGGGACAGACAGGAAACACCATATATTTT.